This T cell receptor (beta chain) was profiled in a study of blood T cell repertoires in COVID-19. As for the study in general: Donors in the United States, Italy and Spain gave samples during acute or convalescent COVID-19. Nucleic acid was either cDNA or gDNA, and it came from T cells, B-cell-depleted T cells, or PBMCs.

Per the authors' pipeline: Amplification with reference gene primers provided the estimates of nucleated cell counts. Sequenced by immunoSEQ multiplex PCR; TCRdb stores in-frame clones only, minus some. The DNA was the basis for D and trimming; V, J and clone size are from that table. The table includes roughly 110,000 clones, roughly 80% detected once. The CDR3 extends over 16 amino acids. Germline assignment: CDR1 SGHRS and CDR2 YFSETQ. V was cut by 4 bases and J by 8 bases, with 22 bases left in between. The V call is TRBV5-1, the J call TRBJ2-1, with D hard to call. The sample was peripheral blood. This TCR was recovered from a woman between 35 and 50 years old with acute or convalescent COVID-19. The CDR3 DNA is TGCGCCAGCAGCCTAAAACAAAGCCGGCGGATCGATGAGCAGTTCTTC. It specifies CASSLKQSRRIDEQFF.